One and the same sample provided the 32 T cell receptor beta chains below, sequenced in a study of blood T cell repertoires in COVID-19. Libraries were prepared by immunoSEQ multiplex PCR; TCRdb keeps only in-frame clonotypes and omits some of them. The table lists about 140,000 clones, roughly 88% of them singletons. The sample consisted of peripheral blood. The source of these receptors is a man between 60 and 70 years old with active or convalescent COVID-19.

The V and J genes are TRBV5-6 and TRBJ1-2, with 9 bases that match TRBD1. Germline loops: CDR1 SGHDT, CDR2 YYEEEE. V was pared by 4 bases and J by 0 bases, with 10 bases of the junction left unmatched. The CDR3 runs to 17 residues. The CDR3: CASSVPPGQGSNYGYTF. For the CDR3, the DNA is TGTGCCAGCAGCGTCCCCCCGGGACAGGGATCTAACTATGGCTACACCTTC. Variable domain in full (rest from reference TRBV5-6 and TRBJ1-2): DAGVTQSPTHLIKTRGQQVTLRCSPKSGHDTVSWYQQALGQGPQFIFQYYEEEERQRGNFPDRFSGHQFPNYSSELNVNALLLGDSALYLCASSVPPGQGSNYGYTFGSGTRLTVV.

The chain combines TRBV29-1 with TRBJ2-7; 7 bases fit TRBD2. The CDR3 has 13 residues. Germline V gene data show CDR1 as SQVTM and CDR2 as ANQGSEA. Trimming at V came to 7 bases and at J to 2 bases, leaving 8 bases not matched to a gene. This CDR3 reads CSALSGVTYEQYF. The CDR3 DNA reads TGCAGCGCCCTCAGCGGGGTAACCTACGAGCAGTACTTC.

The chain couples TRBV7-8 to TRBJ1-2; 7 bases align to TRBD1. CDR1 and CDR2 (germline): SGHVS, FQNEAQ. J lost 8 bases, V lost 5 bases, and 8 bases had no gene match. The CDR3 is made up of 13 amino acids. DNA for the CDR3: TGTGCCAGCAGCCGGTCAGGGGGTAACGGCTACACCTTC. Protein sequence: CASSRSGGNGYTF.

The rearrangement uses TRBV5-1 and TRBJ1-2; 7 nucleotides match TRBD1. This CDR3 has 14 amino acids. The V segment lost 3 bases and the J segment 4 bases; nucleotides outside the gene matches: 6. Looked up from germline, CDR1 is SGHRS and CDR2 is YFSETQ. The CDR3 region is CASSSRTGSYGYTF. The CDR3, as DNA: TGCGCCAGCAGCTCCAGGACAGGAAGCTATGGCTACACCTTC.

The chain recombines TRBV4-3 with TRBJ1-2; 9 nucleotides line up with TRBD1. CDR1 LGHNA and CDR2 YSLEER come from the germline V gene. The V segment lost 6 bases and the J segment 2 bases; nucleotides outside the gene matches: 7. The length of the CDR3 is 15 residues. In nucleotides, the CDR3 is TGCGCCAGCAGTTTAGACAGGGGGTTGAACTATGGCTACACCTTC. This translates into CASSLDRGLNYGYTF.

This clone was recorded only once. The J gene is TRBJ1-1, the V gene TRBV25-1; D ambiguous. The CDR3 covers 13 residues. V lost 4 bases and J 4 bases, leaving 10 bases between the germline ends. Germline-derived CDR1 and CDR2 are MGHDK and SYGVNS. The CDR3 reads CASSGREGTEAFF. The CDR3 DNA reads TGTGCCAGCAGTGGGCGGGAGGGCACTGAAGCTTTCTTT.

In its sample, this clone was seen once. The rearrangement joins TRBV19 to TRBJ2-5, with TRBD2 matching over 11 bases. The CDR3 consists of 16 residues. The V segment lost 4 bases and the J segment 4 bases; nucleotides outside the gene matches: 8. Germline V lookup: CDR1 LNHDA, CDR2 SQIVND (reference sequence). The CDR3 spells CASSNRLAGLIETQYF. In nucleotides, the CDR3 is TGTGCCAGTAGTAATCGACTAGCGGGATTGATAGAGACCCAGTACTTC.

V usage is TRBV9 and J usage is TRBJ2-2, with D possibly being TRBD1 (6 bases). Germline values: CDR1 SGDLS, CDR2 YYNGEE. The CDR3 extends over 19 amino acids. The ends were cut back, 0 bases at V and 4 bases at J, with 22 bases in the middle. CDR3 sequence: CASSVVNLWGQPSTGELFF. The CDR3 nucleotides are TGTGCCAGCAGCGTAGTGAATTTGTGGGGGCAGCCATCCACCGGGGAGCTGTTTTTT.

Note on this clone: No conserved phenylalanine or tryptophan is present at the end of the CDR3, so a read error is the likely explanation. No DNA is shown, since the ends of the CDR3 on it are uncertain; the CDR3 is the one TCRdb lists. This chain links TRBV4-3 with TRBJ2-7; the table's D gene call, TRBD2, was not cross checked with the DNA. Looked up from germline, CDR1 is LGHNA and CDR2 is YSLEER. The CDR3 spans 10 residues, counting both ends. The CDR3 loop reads CASSQEGLAT.

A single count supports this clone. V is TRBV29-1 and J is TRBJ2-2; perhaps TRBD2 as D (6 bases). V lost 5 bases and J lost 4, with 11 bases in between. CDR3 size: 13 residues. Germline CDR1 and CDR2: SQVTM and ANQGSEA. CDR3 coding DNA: TGCAGCGTTTTACTAGCCCCCACCGGGGAGCTGTTTTTT. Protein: CSVLLAPTGELFF.

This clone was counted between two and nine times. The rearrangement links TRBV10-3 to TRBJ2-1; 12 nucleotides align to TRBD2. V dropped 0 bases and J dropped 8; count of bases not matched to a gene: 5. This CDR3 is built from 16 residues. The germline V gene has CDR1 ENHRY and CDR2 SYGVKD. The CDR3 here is CAISESMTSGSYEQFF. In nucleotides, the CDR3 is TGTGCCATCAGTGAGTCGATGACTAGCGGGAGCTATGAGCAGTTCTTC.

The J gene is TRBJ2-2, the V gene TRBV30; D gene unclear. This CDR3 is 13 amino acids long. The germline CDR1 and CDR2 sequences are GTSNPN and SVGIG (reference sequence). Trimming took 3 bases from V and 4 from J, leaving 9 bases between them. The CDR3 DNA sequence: TGTGCCTGGAGCCCACAGAGCACCGGGGAGCTGTTTTTT. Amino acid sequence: CAWSPQSTGELFF.

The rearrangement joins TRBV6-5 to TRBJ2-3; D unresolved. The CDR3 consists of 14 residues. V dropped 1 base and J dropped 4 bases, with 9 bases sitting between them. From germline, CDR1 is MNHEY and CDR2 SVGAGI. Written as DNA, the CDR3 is TGTGCCAGCAGTTACTTTTCCGGGTCAGATACGCAGTATTTT. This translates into CASSYFSGSDTQYF.

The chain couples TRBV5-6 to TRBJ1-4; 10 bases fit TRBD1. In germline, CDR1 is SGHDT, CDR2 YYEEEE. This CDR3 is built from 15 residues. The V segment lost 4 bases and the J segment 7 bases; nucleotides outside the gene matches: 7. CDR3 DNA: TGTGCCAGCAGCCCCGGGACAGGGGAGGGTGAAAAACTGTTTTTT. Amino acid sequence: CASSPGTGEGEKLFF.

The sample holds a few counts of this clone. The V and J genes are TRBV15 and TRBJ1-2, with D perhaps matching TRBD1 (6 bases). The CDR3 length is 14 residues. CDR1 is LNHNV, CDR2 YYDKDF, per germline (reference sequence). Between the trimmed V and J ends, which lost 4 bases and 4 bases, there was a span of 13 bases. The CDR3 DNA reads TGTGCCACCAGCAAGGGGGACCTGGGCTATGGCTACACCTTC. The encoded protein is CATSKGDLGYGYTF.

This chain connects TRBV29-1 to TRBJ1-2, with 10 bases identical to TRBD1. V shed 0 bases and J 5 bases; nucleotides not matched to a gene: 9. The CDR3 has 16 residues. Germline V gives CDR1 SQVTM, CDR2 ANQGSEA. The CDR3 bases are TGCAGCGTTGAAGATCGAAATCCGGGACAGGGGTATGGCTACACCTTC. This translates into CSVEDRNPGQGYGYTF.

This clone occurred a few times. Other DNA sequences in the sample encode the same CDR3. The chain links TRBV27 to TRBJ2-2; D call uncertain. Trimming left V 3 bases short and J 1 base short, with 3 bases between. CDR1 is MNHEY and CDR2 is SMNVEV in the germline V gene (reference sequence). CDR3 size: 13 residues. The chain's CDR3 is CASSFQNTGELFF. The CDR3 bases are TGTGCCAGCAGTTTCCAGAACACCGGGGAGCTGTTTTTT.

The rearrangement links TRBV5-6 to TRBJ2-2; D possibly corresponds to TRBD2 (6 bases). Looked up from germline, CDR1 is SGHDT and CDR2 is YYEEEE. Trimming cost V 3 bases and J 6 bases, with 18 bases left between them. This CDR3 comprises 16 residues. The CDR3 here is CASSSGGTSFPGELFF. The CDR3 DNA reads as TGTGCCAGCAGCTCGGGTGGGACTTCCTTCCCCGGGGAGCTGTTTTTT.

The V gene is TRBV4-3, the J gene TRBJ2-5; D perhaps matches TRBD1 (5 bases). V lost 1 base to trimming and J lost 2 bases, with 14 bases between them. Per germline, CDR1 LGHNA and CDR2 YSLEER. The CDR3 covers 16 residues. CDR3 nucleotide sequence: TGCGCCAGCAGCCAAGCCGGGCCGTCAGGGCAAGAGACCCAGTACTTC. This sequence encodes CASSQAGPSGQETQYF.

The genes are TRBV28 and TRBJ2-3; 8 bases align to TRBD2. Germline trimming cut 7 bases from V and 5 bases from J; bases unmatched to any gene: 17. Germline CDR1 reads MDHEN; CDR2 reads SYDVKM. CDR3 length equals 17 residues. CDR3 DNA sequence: TGTGCCAGCACCACCCCCACCCGGGAGGGCCATAGAGATACGCAGTATTTT. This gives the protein CASTTPTREGHRDTQYF.

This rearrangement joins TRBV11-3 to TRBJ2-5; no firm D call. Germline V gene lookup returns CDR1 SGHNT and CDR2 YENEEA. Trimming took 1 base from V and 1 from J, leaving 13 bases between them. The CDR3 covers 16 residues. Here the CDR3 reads CASSLAPDWSQETQYF. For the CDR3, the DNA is TGTGCCAGCAGCTTAGCCCCAGACTGGAGCCAAGAGACCCAGTACTTC.

Here the CDR3 reads CASSVSVHEQFF. The CDR3 region has the DNA TGCGCCAGCAGTGTAAGCGTACATGAGCAGTTCTTC. This chain uses TRBV10-1 with TRBJ2-1; D unclear. This CDR3 has 12 residues. CDR1 and CDR2 from the germline V gene are WNHNN and SYGVQD (reference sequence). Trimming cost V 4 bases and J 8 bases, with 9 bases left between them.

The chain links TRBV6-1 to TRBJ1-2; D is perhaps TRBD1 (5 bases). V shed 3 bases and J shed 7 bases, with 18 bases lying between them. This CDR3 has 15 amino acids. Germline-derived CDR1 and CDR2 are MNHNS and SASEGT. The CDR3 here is CASSDRPGTLSGYTF. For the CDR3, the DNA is TGTGCCAGCAGTGACCGACCCGGGACTCTCAGTGGCTACACCTTC.

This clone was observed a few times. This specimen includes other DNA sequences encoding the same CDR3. CDR3 residues: CASSLEGGNNEKLFF. CDR3 DNA: TGTGCCAGCAGCTTAGAAGGGGGTAATAATGAAAAACTGTTTTTT. The genes are TRBV7-9 and TRBJ1-4; perhaps TRBD1 as D (6 bases). Trimming took 1 base from V and 4 from J, leaving 10 bases between them. CDR1 and CDR2 (germline): SEHNR, FQNEAQ (reference sequence). The CDR3 runs to 15 residues.

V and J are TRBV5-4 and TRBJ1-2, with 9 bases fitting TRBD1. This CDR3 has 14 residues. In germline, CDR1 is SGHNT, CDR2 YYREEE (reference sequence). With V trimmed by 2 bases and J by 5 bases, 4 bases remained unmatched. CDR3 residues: CASSLGGQGYGYTF. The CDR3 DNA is TGTGCCAGCAGCTTAGGGGGACAGGGTTATGGCTACACCTTC.

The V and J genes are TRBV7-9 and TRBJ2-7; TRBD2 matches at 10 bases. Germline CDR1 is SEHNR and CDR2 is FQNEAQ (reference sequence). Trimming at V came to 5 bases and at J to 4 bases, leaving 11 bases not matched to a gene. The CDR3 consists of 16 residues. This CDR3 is CASSQSGGAFQYEQYF. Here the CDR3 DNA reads TGTGCCAGCAGCCAAAGCGGGGGGGCCTTTCAGTACGAGCAGTACTTC.

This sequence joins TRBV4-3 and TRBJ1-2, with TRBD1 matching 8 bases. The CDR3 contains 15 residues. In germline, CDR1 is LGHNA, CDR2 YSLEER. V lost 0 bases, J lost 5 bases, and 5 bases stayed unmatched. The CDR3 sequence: CASSQDWDRKYGYTF. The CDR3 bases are TGCGCCAGCAGCCAAGATTGGGACAGGAAATATGGCTACACCTTC.

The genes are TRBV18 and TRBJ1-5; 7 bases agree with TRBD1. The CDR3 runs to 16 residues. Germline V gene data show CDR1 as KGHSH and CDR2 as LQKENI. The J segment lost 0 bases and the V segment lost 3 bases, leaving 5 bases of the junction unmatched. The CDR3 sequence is CASSPGTEYSNQPQHF. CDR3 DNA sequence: TGTGCCAGCTCACCTGGGACAGAGTATAGCAATCAGCCCCAGCATTTT.

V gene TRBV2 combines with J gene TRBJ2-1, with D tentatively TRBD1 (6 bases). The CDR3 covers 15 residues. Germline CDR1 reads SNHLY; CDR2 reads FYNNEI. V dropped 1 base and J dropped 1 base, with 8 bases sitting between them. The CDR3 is CASSEGGQSYNEQFF. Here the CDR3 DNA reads TGTGCCAGCAGTGAAGGTGGACAGTCCTACAATGAGCAGTTCTTC.

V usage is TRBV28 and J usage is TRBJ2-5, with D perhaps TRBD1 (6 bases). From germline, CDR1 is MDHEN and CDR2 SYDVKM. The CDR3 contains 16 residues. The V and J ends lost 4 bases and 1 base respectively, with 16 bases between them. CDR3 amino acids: CASSSRTGTPQETQYF. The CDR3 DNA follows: TGTGCCAGCAGTTCCCGGACCGGGACACCCCAAGAGACCCAGTACTTC. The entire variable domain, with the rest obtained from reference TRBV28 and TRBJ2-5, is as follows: DVKVTQSSRYLVKRTGEKVFLECVQDMDHENMFWYRQDPGLGLRLIYFSYDVKMKEKGDIPEGYSVSREKKERFSLILESASTNQTSMYLCASSSRTGTPQETQYFGPGTRLLVL.

CDR3 sequence (DNA): TGTGCCAGCAGCCCAGGGGGCGGGTCCTACAATGAGCAGTTCTTC. Translating gives CASSPGGGSYNEQFF. V and J are TRBV27 and TRBJ2-1; 8 nucleotides agree with TRBD1. The CDR3 is 15 amino acids. J lost 1 base, V lost 6 bases, and 5 bases had no gene match. CDR1 is MNHEY, CDR2 SMNVEV, per germline (reference sequence).

The CDR3 here is CASSYGGEYGYTF. The CDR3 DNA reads TGTGCCAGCAGCTATGGGGGGGAATATGGCTACACCTTC. The J gene is TRBJ1-2, the V gene TRBV7-2; D might be TRBD1 (5 bases). V was trimmed by 4 bases and J by 5 bases, leaving 11 bases between them. The CDR3 runs 13 residues. Germline V gene data show CDR1 as SGHTA and CDR2 as FQGNSA. Filled out from reference TRBV7-2 and TRBJ1-2, the complete variable domain reads GAGVSQSPSNKVTEKGKDVELRCDPISGHTALYWYRQSLGQGLEFLIYFQGNSAPDKSGLPSDRFSAERTGGSVSTLTIQRTQQEDSAVYLCASSYGGEYGYTFGSGTRLTVV.